One T cell receptor beta chain is described in this entry. This entry is derived from a study of blood T cell repertoires in COVID-19. In the authors' workflow: Counts of nucleated cells, estimated from reference gene primer amplification, were obtained. TCRdb's table, derived via immunoSEQ multiplex PCR, lists solely in-frame clones and lacks some. V and J calls and clone size are as listed in that table; D and trimming were resolved from the DNA. The table lists tens of thousands of clones, 90% of them singletons, with 1.5% to 2% in the top ten. The CDR3 is 17 amino acids. V shed 2 bases, J shed 0 bases, and the junction held 7 bases outside the gene matches. Germline V gene data show CDR1 as KGHSH and CDR2 as LQKENI.

Material: peripheral blood. The origin of this receptor is a woman aged 60-75 years with active COVID-19. The genes are TRBV18 and TRBJ2-7; 10 nucleotides agree with TRBD2. The chain's CDR3 is CASSPRGLANPSYEQYF. The CDR3 nucleotides read TGTGCCAGCTCACCAAGGGGACTAGCGAACCCCTCCTACGAGCAGTACTTC. Full variable domain (rest looked up from reference TRBV18 and TRBJ2-7): NAGVMQNPRHLVRRRGQEARLRCSPMKGHSHVYWYRQLPEEGLKFMVYLQKENIIDESGMPKERFSAEFPKEGPSILRIQQVVRGDSAAYFCASSPRGLANPSYEQYFGPGTRLTVT.